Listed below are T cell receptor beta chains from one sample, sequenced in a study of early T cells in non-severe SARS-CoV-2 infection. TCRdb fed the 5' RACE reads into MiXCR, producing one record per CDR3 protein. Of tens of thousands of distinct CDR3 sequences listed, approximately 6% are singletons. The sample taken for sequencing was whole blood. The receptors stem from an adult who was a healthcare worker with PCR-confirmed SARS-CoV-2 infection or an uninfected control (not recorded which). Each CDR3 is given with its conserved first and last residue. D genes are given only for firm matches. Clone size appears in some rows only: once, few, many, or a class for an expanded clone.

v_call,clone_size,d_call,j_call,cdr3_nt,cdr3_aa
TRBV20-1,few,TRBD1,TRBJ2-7,TGCAGTGCCCCAGGGACAGGGGCCCGATACGAGCAGTACTTC,CSAPGTGARYEQYF
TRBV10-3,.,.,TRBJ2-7,TGTGCCATCAGTGAGTTGGGCGAGCAGTACTTC,CAISELGEQYF
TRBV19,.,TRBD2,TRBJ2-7,TGTGCCAGTAGTACGGTGGCTAGCGGGACCTACGAGCAGTACTTC,CASSTVASGTYEQYF
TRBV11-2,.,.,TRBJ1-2,TGTGCCAGCAGCTTTTTACAAATGGACTCGGGCGGCTACACCTTC,CASSFLQMDSGGYTF
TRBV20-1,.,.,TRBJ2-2,TGCAGTGGATCTCAGGAGACCGGGGAGCTGTTTTTT,CSGSQETGELFF
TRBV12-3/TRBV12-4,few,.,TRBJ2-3,TGTGCCAGCAGTCCAAGAGGACTCCGAACGACAGATACGCAGTATTTT,CASSPRGLRTTDTQYF
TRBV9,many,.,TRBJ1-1,TGTGCCAGCAGCGCGGGACAAACCGGAGAAGCTTTCTTT,CASSAGQTGEAFF
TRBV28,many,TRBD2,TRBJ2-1,TGTGCCAGCGCGGCGGGGGGGTTGCTTGGGTCCTACAATGAGCAGTTCTTC,CASAAGGLLGSYNEQFF
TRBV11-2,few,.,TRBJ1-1,TGTGCCAGCAGCGCCTGGAGTTCACCCGAAGCTTTCTTT,CASSAWSSPEAFF
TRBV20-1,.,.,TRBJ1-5,TGCAGTGCTAGAATCAGGGGCCTGAATCAGCCCCAGCATTTT,CSARIRGLNQPQHF
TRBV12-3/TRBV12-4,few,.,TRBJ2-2,TGTGCCAGCAGCGACAGGAACACCGGGGAGCTGTTTTTT,CASSDRNTGELFF
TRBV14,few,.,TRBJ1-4,TGTGCCAGCAGCCAAGGACTTAATGAAAAACTGTTTTTT,CASSQGLNEKLFF
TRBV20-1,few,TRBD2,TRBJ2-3,TGCAGTGCTGCCGGACTAGCGGGGCGCACAGATACGCAGTATTTT,CSAAGLAGRTDTQYF
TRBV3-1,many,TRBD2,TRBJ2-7,TGTGCCAGCAGGGCTCTGAGCGGGGGGAGCTCCTACGAGCAGTACTTC,CASRALSGGSSYEQYF
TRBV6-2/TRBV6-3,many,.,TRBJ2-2,TGTGCCAGCAGTTACCGGGGCCACCACACCGGGGAGCTGTTTTTT,CASSYRGHHTGELFF
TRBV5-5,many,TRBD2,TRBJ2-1,TGTGCCAGCAGCTTGGCCGCCGGGACTAGCGGGAGTAATGAGCAGTTCTTC,CASSLAAGTSGSNEQFF
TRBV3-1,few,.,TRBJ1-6,TGTGCCAGCAGCCAAGGGGGCCAACTCTCCTATAATTCACCCCTCCACTTT,CASSQGGQLSYNSPLHF
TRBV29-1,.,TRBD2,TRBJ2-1,TGCAGCGGAGGGACTAGCGGCAGCTCCTACAATGAGCAGTTCTTC,CSGGTSGSSYNEQFF
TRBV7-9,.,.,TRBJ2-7,TGTGCCAGCAGCTTAGCATGGCAGCCCTACGAGCAGTACTTC,CASSLAWQPYEQYF
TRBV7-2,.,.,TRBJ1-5,TGTGCCAGCAGCTCGACTGGGGAGAGCAATCAGCCCCAGCATTTT,CASSSTGESNQPQHF
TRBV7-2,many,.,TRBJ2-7,TGTGCCAGCAGCTTTGGCGGGCGTTACGAGCAGTACTTC,CASSFGGRYEQYF
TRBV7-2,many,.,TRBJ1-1,TGTGCCAGCAGCCCCCTCTATCGGGGGAAGGACACTGAAGCTTTCTTT,CASSPLYRGKDTEAFF
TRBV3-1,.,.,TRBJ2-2,TGTGCCAGCAGCCAAGATCATCGGGCGTTCCGGGAGCTGTTTTTT,CASSQDHRAFRELFF
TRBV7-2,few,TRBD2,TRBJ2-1,TGTGCCAGCAGCTTGGGACTAGGAACCTATGAGCAGTTCTTC,CASSLGLGTYEQFF
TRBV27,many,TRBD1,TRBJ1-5,TGTGCCAGCAGGCCGGGACAGGGTAGCAATCAGCCCCAGCATTTT,CASRPGQGSNQPQHF
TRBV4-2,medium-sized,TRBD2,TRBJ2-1,TGTGCCAGCAGCCCCAGCAAGAGTAGCGGGAGCCTCGGCGGGGCGGATGAGCAGTTCTTC,CASSPSKSSGSLGGADEQFF
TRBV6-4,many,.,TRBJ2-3,TGTGCCAGCAGACAGGGAATTGCAGATACGCAGTATTTT,CASRQGIADTQYF
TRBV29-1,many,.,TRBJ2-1,TGCAGCGTTGATTTAGGGAAAAGGCATGAGCAGTTCTTC,CSVDLGKRHEQFF
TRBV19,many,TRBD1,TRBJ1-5,TGTGCCAGCAGGGACAGGGCAGGTGGGAGCAATCAGCCCCAGCATTTT,CASRDRAGGSNQPQHF
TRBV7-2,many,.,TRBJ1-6,TGTGCCAGCAGCAAAACCCAAGGGACGGATTCACCCCTCCACTTT,CASSKTQGTDSPLHF
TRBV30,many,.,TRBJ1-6,TGTGCCTACCGGGACATGGGGGATTCACCCCTCCACTTT,CAYRDMGDSPLHF
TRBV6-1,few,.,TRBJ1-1,TGTGCCAGCAGTGATCAGACGAGGACTGAAGCTTTCTTT,CASSDQTRTEAFF
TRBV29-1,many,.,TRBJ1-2,TGCAGCGTAGGACAGCCCCCCTATGGCTACACCTTC,CSVGQPPYGYTF
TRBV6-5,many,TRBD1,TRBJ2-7,TGTGCCAGCAGTCCCGACAGGGGATACTCCTACGAGCAGTACTTC,CASSPDRGYSYEQYF
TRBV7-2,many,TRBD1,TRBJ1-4,TGTGCCAGCAGCACACGACAGGGCGGAACTAATGAAAAACTGTTTTTT,CASSTRQGGTNEKLFF
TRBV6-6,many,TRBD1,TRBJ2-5,TGTGCCAGCAGCCCCGGGACAGGGGGACGAGAGACCCAGTACTTC,CASSPGTGGRETQYF
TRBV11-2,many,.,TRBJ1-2,TGTGCCAGCAGCTCGACGACGGCGAGCTATGGCTACACCTTC,CASSSTTASYGYTF
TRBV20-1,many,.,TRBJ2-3,TGCAGTGCTAAGCACAGGGCTAGCACAGATACGCAGTATTTT,CSAKHRASTDTQYF
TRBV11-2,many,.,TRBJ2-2,TGTGCCAGCAGCTCCGTGAGTCGGGAGTCGGAGCTGTTTTTT,CASSSVSRESELFF
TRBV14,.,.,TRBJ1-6,TGTGCCAGCAGCCAAGATCAGCCGGGCCTCTCCTATAATTCACCCCTCCACTTT,CASSQDQPGLSYNSPLHF
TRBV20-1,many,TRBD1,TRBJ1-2,TGCAGTGCTCCGCATGGGACAGGCCAATCTTTGGGGTATGGCTACACCTTC,CSAPHGTGQSLGYGYTF
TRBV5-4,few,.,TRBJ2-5,TGTGCCAGCAGCTTGGCTTTGGGCCAAGAGACCCAGTACTTC,CASSLALGQETQYF
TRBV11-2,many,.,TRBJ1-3,TGTGCCAGCAGCTTAGTGGAGGGGAGAAACACCATATATTTT,CASSLVEGRNTIYF
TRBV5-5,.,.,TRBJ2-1,TGTGCCTCTTCGTTACTAGCCTACAATGAGCAGTTCTTC,CASSLLAYNEQFF
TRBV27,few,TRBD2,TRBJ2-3,TGTGCCAGCAGTTTGACTAGCGGGACAGCAGATACGCAGTATTTT,CASSLTSGTADTQYF
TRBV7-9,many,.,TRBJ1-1,TGTGCCAGCAGCCCCGTTGGCCAGTTGGCTTTCTTT,CASSPVGQLAFF
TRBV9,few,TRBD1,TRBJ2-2,TGTGCCAGCAGCATTACGGACAGGGCGAGCACCGGGGAGCTGTTTTTT,CASSITDRASTGELFF